The 22 T cell receptor beta chains below were found in one sample sequenced in a study of T cells in Graves' hyperthyroidism and ophthalmopathy. Amplification targeted TCR beta CDR3 regions from RNA transcripts. Researchers ran a first-round RT-PCR on the TCR CDR3 using the HTBI primer set. TCRdb reanalysed the multiplex PCR reads using MiXCR and keeps one entry per CDR3 protein. The sample lists 210,000 or so distinct CDR3 sequences, about a sixth occurring once. The specimen sequenced was blood. Receptors originate from a man aged 50 to 60 with Graves' hyperthyroidism.

This clonotype appeared a single time. The chain couples TRBV29-1 to TRBJ2-1, with a tentative D call TRBD2 (6 bases). V dropped 7 bases and J dropped 3 bases, with 16 bases sitting between them. From germline, CDR1 is SQVTM and CDR2 ANQGSEA. The CDR3 has 14 residues. CDR3 loop: CSAGTSYFYNEQFF. The CDR3 DNA follows: TGCAGCGCCGGGACTTCTTACTTCTACAATGAGCAGTTCTTC.

This clonotype was seen repeatedly, ten times or more. The chain is built from TRBV5-5 and TRBJ1-2, with D perhaps TRBD1 (6 bases). The CDR3 is 14 amino acids. The V end was cut by 3 bases, the J end by 2 bases, with 11 bases between. The germline V gene has CDR1 SGHKS and CDR2 YYEKEE (reference sequence). CDR3 sequence (DNA): TGTGCCAGCAGCTATGGACAGAACAACTATGGCTACACCTTC. This gives the protein CASSYGQNNYGYTF.

This clonotype appeared once. This may come from a read error, since a much larger clone is one base off. The rearrangement uses TRBV5-1 and TRBJ1-1; 8 nucleotides match TRBD1. The CDR3 is made up of 16 amino acids. Trimming removed 0 bases from V and 7 bases from J; junction bases left unmatched: 11. From germline, CDR1 is SGHRS and CDR2 YFSETQ. The CDR3 here is CASSLGQGARCNEAFF. The CDR3 coding sequence is TGCGCCAGCAGCTTGGGGCAGGGGGCAAGATGTAATGAAGCTTTCTTT.

At least ten counts were recorded for this clonotype. The chain uses TRBV28 and TRBJ1-1, with 10 bases fitting TRBD1. Germline loops: CDR1 MDHEN, CDR2 SYDVKM. J lost 0 bases, V lost 4 bases, and 8 bases had no gene match. The CDR3 totals 17 residues. For the CDR3, the DNA is TGTGCCAGCAGTTCGCCGACAGGGGGCCGCCTGAACACTGAAGCTTTCTTT. Its protein product is CASSSPTGGRLNTEAFF.

This clonotype was counted between two and nine times. V usage is TRBV6-1 and J usage is TRBJ2-1; D gene ambiguous. V dropped 2 bases and J dropped 7 bases, with 3 bases sitting between them. The CDR3 extends over 11 amino acids. Germline loops: CDR1 MNHNS, CDR2 SASEGT. CDR3 nucleotide sequence: TGTGCCAGCAGTGAACCGAATGAGCAGTTCTTC. It yields the protein CASSEPNEQFF.

The genes are TRBV5-1 and TRBJ1-1, with 8 positions matching TRBD1. Trimming removed 4 bases from V and 11 bases from J; junction bases left unmatched: 16. The CDR3 consists of 15 residues. The germline V gene has CDR1 SGHRS and CDR2 YFSETQ. The CDR3 reads CASSQGPDRGIDAFF. CDR3 nucleotide sequence: TGCGCCAGCAGCCAAGGGCCTGACAGGGGAATTGATGCTTTCTTT.

This clonotype was seen more than once but under ten times. V usage is TRBV29-1 and J usage is TRBJ2-3; D unresolved. Germline V gives CDR1 SQVTM, CDR2 ANQGSEA. The CDR3 spans 14 residues. Between the trimmed V and J ends, which lost 8 bases and 1 base, there was a span of 16 bases. The DNA for the CDR3 is TGCAGCCACTCCGGAGTTCTACGCACAGATACGCAGTATTTT. Translation: CSHSGVLRTDTQYF.

This clonotype was counted ten times or more. J is TRBJ1-1 and V is TRBV30; possibly TRBD1 for D (6 bases). Trimming left V 4 bases short and J 5 bases short, with 14 bases between. CDR1 and CDR2 from the germline V gene are GTSNPN and SVGIG (reference sequence). CDR3 length equals 13 residues. CDR3 nucleotides: TGTGCCTGGACCAGGGGCACGGGGACTGAAGCTTTCTTT. This sequence encodes CAWTRGTGTEAFF.

V is TRBV5-1 and J is TRBJ2-5; 8 bases align to TRBD2. The ends lost 0 bases at V and 5 bases at J; junction bases unmatched: 9. The CDR3 sequence is 16 residues long. The V gene's germline CDR1 is SGHRS and CDR2 YFSETQ. The CDR3 sequence is CASSLVGGTRQETQYF. CDR3 DNA sequence: TGCGCCAGCAGCTTGGTCGGGGGGACTAGACAGGAGACCCAGTACTTC.

This clonotype has at least ten counts. The gene calls are TRBV28 and TRBJ1-5; 8 bases are shared with TRBD1. CDR3 length: 16 residues. Germline CDR1 and CDR2: MDHEN and SYDVKM. Unmatched junction bases numbered 12, after V lost 5 bases and J lost 6 bases. The DNA of the CDR3 is TGTGCCAGCAGTCCCAGACAGGGGTGGGGACGTCAGCCCCAGCATTTT. It yields the protein CASSPRQGWGRQPQHF.

Concerning this clonotype: A read error may be the cause here, since a much bigger clone is one base away. As the CDR3 is not closed by the conserved phenylalanine or tryptophan, this likely results from a read error. The gene calls are TRBV11-2 and TRBJ2-7, with D perhaps TRBD2 (6 bases). V was trimmed by 3 bases and J by 6 bases, leaving 24 bases between them. CDR3 length equals 17 residues. From germline, CDR1 is SGHAT and CDR2 FQNNGV. The CDR3 DNA reads TGTGCCAGCAGCTTGATGGGCCCCCAAGGTGGAGGGGTCGAGCAGTACCTC. Its translation: CASSLMGPQGGGVEQYL.

This clonotype has more than one count but fewer than ten. The J gene is TRBJ2-5, the V gene TRBV6-1; TRBD1 aligns across 9 bases. V shed 3 bases and J 7 bases; nucleotides not matched to a gene: 6. The CDR3 length is 14 residues. CDR1 is MNHNS and CDR2 is SASEGT in the germline V gene. The CDR3 here is CASSDGQGMATQYF. The CDR3 DNA is TGTGCCAGCAGTGATGGACAGGGGATGGCGACCCAGTACTTC.

The chain carries TRBV6-5 and TRBJ2-3, with D unclear. CDR3 length: 13 amino acids. The germline V and J ends were trimmed by 0 bases and 6 bases, with 7 bases remaining between them. Germline V CDR1 and CDR2: MNHEY, SVGAGI. CDR3 residues: CASSYSGLDTQYF. CDR3 nucleotide sequence: TGTGCCAGCAGTTACTCCGGGTTGGATACGCAGTATTTT.

J is TRBJ1-2 and V is TRBV10-2, with TRBD1 matching over 7 bases. Trimming removed 6 bases from V and 4 bases from J; junction bases left unmatched: 5. This CDR3 has 13 residues. Germline CDR1 reads WSHSY; CDR2 reads SAAADI. The CDR3 sequence: CASRLTGIYGYTF. The DNA of the CDR3 is TGCGCCAGCAGATTGACAGGGATCTATGGCTACACCTTC.

This chain joins TRBV20-1 and TRBJ2-3, with D uncertain. The CDR3 extends over 15 amino acids. The V and J ends lost 1 base and 3 bases respectively, with 14 bases between them. Germline-derived CDR1 and CDR2 are DFQATT and SNEGSKA (reference sequence). CDR3 amino acids: CSARGAPRLTDTQYF. DNA for the CDR3: TGCAGTGCTAGAGGTGCGCCTCGTTTGACAGATACGCAGTATTTT.

This clonotype appeared many times. V and J are TRBV5-1 and TRBJ1-1; a weak D match, TRBD1 (6 bases). The germline V gene has CDR1 SGHRS and CDR2 YFSETQ. V lost 4 bases, J lost 4 bases, and 14 bases lay in between. This CDR3 is built from 14 residues. CDR3 in amino acids: CASSLTRGRTEAFF. DNA for the CDR3: TGCGCCAGCAGCCTGACCAGGGGTCGCACTGAAGCTTTCTTT.

The gene calls are TRBV24-1 and TRBJ2-3, with D perhaps TRBD1 or TRBD2 (5 bases each). Germline V lookup: CDR1 KGHDR, CDR2 SFDVKD. The CDR3 is 15 amino acids. Deletions cut 4 bases from V and 0 bases from J, with 10 bases between. This chain's CDR3 is CATSEWGPSTDTQYF. The CDR3 DNA reads TGTGCCACCAGTGAGTGGGGACCAAGCACAGATACGCAGTATTTT.

The chain has TRBV7-6 and TRBJ2-5, with 8 positions matching TRBD1. CDR3 length: 14 residues. Trimming cost V 6 bases and J 7 bases; bases outside gene matches: 10. CDR1 SGHVS and CDR2 FNYEAQ come from the germline V gene. This chain's CDR3 is CASSRNDRGGTQYF. CDR3 DNA: TGTGCCAGCAGTCGTAATGACAGGGGAGGGACCCAGTACTTC.

The J gene is TRBJ1-4, the V gene TRBV7-2; no clear D gene. This CDR3 comprises 14 residues. Trimming took off 2 bases at V and 2 bases at J, with 6 bases between the two ends. The germline gives CDR1 SGHTA, CDR2 FQGNSA. CDR3 sequence reads: CASSLWGTNEKLFF. The CDR3 region has the DNA TGTGCCAGCAGCTTATGGGGTACTAATGAAAAACTGTTTTTT.

V is TRBV3-1 and J is TRBJ2-1; 9 bases are a match to TRBD2. After removal of 5 bases from V and 6 bases from J, the junction contained 23 bases not matched to a gene. CDR1 is LGHDT, CDR2 YNNKEL, per germline (reference sequence). The CDR3 is made up of 20 amino acids. CDR3 sequence: CASSSRGFGGGRARVNEQFF. The CDR3 region has the DNA TGTGCCAGCAGCTCACGCGGCTTTGGGGGCGGGAGGGCCCGGGTCAATGAGCAGTTCTTC.

This clonotype was detected ten times or more. The V call is TRBV11-2, the J call TRBJ1-1, with D uncertain. CDR1 is SGHAT, CDR2 FQNNGV, per germline. This CDR3 spans 15 amino acids. V shed 1 base and J shed 0 bases, with 9 bases lying between them. This chain's CDR3 is CASSLGVIMNTEAFF. Here the CDR3 DNA reads TGTGCCAGCAGCTTAGGAGTTATCATGAACACTGAAGCTTTCTTT. The full variable domain, with the rest looked up from reference TRBV11-2 and TRBJ1-1, is EAGVAQSPRYKIIEKRQSVAFWCNPISGHATLYWYQQILGQGPKLLIQFQNNGVVDDSQLPKDRFSAERLKGVDSTLKIQPAKLEDSAVYLCASSLGVIMNTEAFFGQGTRLTVV.

This clonotype was seen at least ten times. This chain links TRBV12-3 or TRBV12-4 with TRBJ2-1; 14 bases match TRBD2. The CDR3 length is 15 residues. J lost 10 bases, V lost 6 bases, and 8 bases had no gene match. CDR3 residues: CASSQTSGRANEQFF. DNA of the CDR3: TGTGCCAGCAGCCAGACTAGCGGGAGGGCCAACGAGCAGTTCTTC.